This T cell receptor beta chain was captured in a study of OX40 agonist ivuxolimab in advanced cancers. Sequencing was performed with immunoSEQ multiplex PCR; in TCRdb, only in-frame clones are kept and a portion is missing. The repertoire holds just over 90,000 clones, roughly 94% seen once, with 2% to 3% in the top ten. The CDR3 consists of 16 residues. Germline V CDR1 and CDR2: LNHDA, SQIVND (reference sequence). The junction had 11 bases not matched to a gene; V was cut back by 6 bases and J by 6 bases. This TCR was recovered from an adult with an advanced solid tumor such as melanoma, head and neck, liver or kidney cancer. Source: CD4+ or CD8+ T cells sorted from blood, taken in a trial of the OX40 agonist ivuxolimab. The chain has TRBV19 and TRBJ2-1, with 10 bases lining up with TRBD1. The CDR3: CASRDRGRNWANEQFF. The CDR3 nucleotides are TGTGCCAGTAGGGACAGGGGGAGGAATTGGGCCAATGAGCAGTTCTTC.